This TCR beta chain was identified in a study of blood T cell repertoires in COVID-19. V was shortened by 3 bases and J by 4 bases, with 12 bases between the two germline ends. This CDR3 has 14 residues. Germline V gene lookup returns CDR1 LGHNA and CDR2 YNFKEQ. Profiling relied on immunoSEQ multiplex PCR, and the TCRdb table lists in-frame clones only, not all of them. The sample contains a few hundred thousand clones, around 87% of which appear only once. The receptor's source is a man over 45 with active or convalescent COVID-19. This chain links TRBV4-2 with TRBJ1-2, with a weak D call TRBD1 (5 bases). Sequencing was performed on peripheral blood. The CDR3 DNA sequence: TGTGCCAGCAGCCAGGATAACACAGGCTATGGCTACACCTTC. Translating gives CASSQDNTGYGYTF.